This TCR beta chain was obtained from a study of neurological immune-mediated disorders. This CDR3 has 13 residues. Deletions cut 3 bases from V and 5 bases from J, with 9 bases between. CDR1 is KGHSH and CDR2 is LQKENI in the germline V gene. With 10-nucleotide random UMIs included, cDNA was synthesized by 5'RACE. TCRdb reprocessed the 5' RACE reads with MiXCR, giving one entry per CDR3 protein. The sample consists of over 45,000 distinct CDR3 sequences, 3% to 4% of them appearing once. This clonotype has ten or more counts. As yet, its antigen is unknown. Whole-study results and caveats: The greatest TCR clonal expansion appeared in HTLV-1-associated myelopathy and the smallest, falling below healthy controls, in multiple sclerosis.

Stored at -80 C, 2 million PBMCs were the source of the unsorted libraries. Sequenced: PBMCs. The J gene is TRBJ2-3, the V gene TRBV18, with a possible D match to TRBD1 (6 bases). The source of this sequence is a man aged 35 to 55 with multiple sclerosis. CDR3 protein: CASSPQQGDTQYF. DNA for the CDR3: TGTGCCAGCTCACCCCAACAGGGAGATACGCAGTATTTT.